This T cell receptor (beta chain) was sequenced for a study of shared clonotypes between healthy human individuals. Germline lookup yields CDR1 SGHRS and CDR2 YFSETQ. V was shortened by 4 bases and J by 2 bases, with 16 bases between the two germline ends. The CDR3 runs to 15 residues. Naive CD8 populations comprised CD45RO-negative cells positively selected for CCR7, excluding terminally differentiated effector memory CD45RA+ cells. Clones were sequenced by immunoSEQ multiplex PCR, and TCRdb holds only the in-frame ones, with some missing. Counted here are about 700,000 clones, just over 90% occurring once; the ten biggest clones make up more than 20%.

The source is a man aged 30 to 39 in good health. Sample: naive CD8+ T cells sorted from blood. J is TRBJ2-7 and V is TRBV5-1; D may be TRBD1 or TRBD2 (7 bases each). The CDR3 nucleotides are TGCGCCAGCAGCCCAACGGCAGGGGGGGCCTACGAGCAGTACTTC. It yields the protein CASSPTAGGAYEQYF.